The 18 T cell receptor beta chains reported below all come from one sample, sequenced in a study of human T cells and chemical hapten exposure. TCRdb used MiXCR to reprocess the RACE reads, holding one entry per CDR3 protein. Seen here are around 150,000 distinct CDR3 sequences, about 14% observed once, and the top ten hold 1.7%. Noted time point: patch test 1, 2 weeks after DPC sensitization. Treatment defined: therapeutic diphenylcyclopropenone sensitization with weekly scalp DPC. The sample was whole blood, taken in connection with sensitization to the hapten diphenylcyclopropenone (DPC). Source of these receptors: a woman aged 25 to 39 with alopecia areata. Some clones in this sample may be carry-over from other donors' samples.

In this sample, this clonotype turned up a few times. V is TRBV18 and J is TRBJ2-3; a weak D match, TRBD2 (6 bases). Germline values: CDR1 KGHSH, CDR2 LQKENI. Trimming removed 0 bases from V and 0 bases from J, with 10 bases in between. CDR3 size: 16 residues. CDR3 coding DNA: TGTGCCAGCTCACCACCGAAACTAGCAAGCACAGATACGCAGTATTTT. Residues: CASSPPKLASTDTQYF.

The chain links TRBV2 to TRBJ2-7, with a tentative D call TRBD2 (5 bases). Trimming cost V 4 bases and J 2 bases, with 15 bases left between them. Germline assignment: CDR1 SNHLY and CDR2 FYNNEI. This CDR3 is 15 amino acids long. CDR3: CASSVVRVRTYEQYF. Written as DNA, the CDR3 is TGTGCCAGCAGTGTAGTGAGGGTCCGAACCTACGAGCAGTACTTC.

There are a few counts of this clonotype. The V and J genes are TRBV20-1 and TRBJ2-5; TRBD1 matches 9 bases. This CDR3 is built from 15 residues. V trimming: 4 bases; J trimming: 6 bases; junction bases outside the gene matches: 12. Germline CDR1 reads DFQATT; CDR2 reads SNEGSKA (reference sequence). The CDR3 nucleotides read TGCAGTGCTATTACCGGGACAGGGCGAACAAAGACCCAGTACTTC. Translated, it gives CSAITGTGRTKTQYF.

This chain's CDR3 is CATGQGRNYGYTF. CDR3 DNA sequence: TGTGCCACCGGACAGGGAAGGAACTATGGCTACACCTTC. This chain joins TRBV7-2 and TRBJ1-2; 8 bases match TRBD1. This CDR3 spans 13 amino acids. Germline CDR1 reads SGHTA; CDR2 reads FQGNSA. Losses at the gene ends were 10 bases for V and 2 bases for J; bases not matched to a gene: 6.

This clonotype has a count of ten or more. The V and J genes are TRBV19 and TRBJ1-1; the match to TRBD1 covers 9 bases. Germline-derived CDR1 and CDR2 are LNHDA and SQIVND (reference sequence). Germline trimming cut 6 bases from V and 1 base from J; bases unmatched to any gene: 0. The CDR3 runs to 13 residues. The CDR3 bases are TGTGCCAGTAGGGGACAGGGGAACACTGAAGCTTTCTTT. This encodes CASRGQGNTEAFF.

The chain links TRBV13 to TRBJ2-3; TRBD1 might be the D (6 bases). Germline V gene sequence: CDR1 PRHDT, CDR2 FYEKMQ (reference sequence). This CDR3 has 15 amino acids. The ends were cut back, 2 bases at V and 5 bases at J, with 14 bases in the middle. The CDR3 DNA follows: TGTGCCAGCAGCTTACTACCAGGGGTTGGAGATACGCAGTATTTT. It specifies CASSLLPGVGDTQYF.

This clonotype turned up a few times. This chain uses TRBV4-3 with TRBJ2-5, with D possibly TRBD1 on 6 matching bases. Looked up from germline, CDR1 is LGHNA and CDR2 is YSLEER. With 5 bases removed from V and 2 bases from J, the gap between germline ends came to 12 bases. The CDR3 sequence is 14 residues long. The CDR3 DNA reads as TGCGCCAGCAGCGCACTGGACAGACAAGAGACCCAGTACTTC. Residues: CASSALDRQETQYF.

This clonotype has more than one count but fewer than ten. This chain joins TRBV12-3 or TRBV12-4 and TRBJ2-5; D is ambiguous. Trimming removed 5 bases from V and 3 bases from J, with 4 bases in between. The CDR3 consists of 11 residues. The CDR3 here is CASSPEETQYF. In DNA form, the CDR3 reads TGTGCCAGCAGTCCCGAAGAGACCCAGTACTTC.

This clonotype was counted a few times. The chain employs TRBV20-1 and TRBJ1-5; possible D gene TRBD1, 5 bases. The CDR3 runs to 11 residues. The V end lost 7 bases, the J end lost 12 bases, and 16 bases lay between the germline ends. Looked up from germline, CDR1 is DFQATT and CDR2 is SNEGSKA (reference sequence). The CDR3 coding sequence is TGCAGTGGGGCCTCAGGGCCCTTCCAGCATTTT. Translation: CSGASGPFQHF.

The table lists this clonotype with many counts. The chain employs TRBV4-1 and TRBJ1-5; D ambiguous. Trimming took 0 bases from V and 6 from J, leaving 6 bases between them. Per the germline V gene, CDR1 is MGHRA and CDR2 is YSYEKL. CDR3 length equals 13 residues. The CDR3 reads CASSQDGVQPQHF. Here the CDR3 DNA reads TGCGCCAGCAGCCAAGATGGCGTTCAGCCCCAGCATTTT.

This clonotype was observed a handful of times. V gene TRBV30 combines with J gene TRBJ2-3; TRBD1 agrees at 7 bases. This CDR3 has 14 amino acids. Unmatched junction bases numbered 6, after V lost 2 bases and J lost 4 bases. CDR1 is GTSNPN and CDR2 is SVGIG in the germline V gene (reference sequence). CDR3 sequence reads: CAWSSGTAPDTQYF. CDR3 DNA: TGTGCCTGGAGTTCCGGGACAGCCCCAGATACGCAGTATTTT.

This clonotype appeared many times. The V call is TRBV18, the J call TRBJ1-5; D is perhaps TRBD1 (5 bases). Trimming left V 5 bases short and J 1 base short, with 18 bases between. The germline gives CDR1 KGHSH, CDR2 LQKENI. The CDR3 spans 17 residues. DNA of the CDR3: TGTGCCAGCTCAATAAATGGGCCGGGGACGAGCAATCAGCCCCAGCATTTT. Translation: CASSINGPGTSNQPQHF.

This clonotype was found a few times. J is TRBJ1-6 and V is TRBV4-1; 7 bases line up with TRBD1. Germline V gene lookup returns CDR1 MGHRA and CDR2 YSYEKL. This CDR3 region has 15 residues. Unmatched junction bases numbered 8, after V lost 4 bases and J lost 8 bases. CDR3 loop: CASSRDRVSDSPLHF. CDR3 bases: TGCGCCAGCAGCCGAGACAGGGTTAGTGATTCACCCCTCCACTTT.

Only a few counts were recorded for this clonotype. The rearrangement links TRBV5-4 to TRBJ1-3; perhaps TRBD1 as D (5 bases). CDR1 is SGHNT and CDR2 is YYREEE in the germline V gene (reference sequence). There are 15 residues in the CDR3. Trimming cost V 1 base and J 2 bases, with 10 bases left between them. CDR3 in DNA: TGTGCCAGCAGCTTGAGGGGCGTAGCTGGAAACACCATATATTTT. Its protein product is CASSLRGVAGNTIYF. Full variable domain (missing parts from reference TRBV5-4 and TRBJ1-3): ETGVTQSPTHLIKTRGQQVTLRCSSQSGHNTVSWYQQALGQGPQFIFQYYREEENGRGNFPPRFSGLQFPNYSSELNVNALELDDSALYLCASSLRGVAGNTIYFGEGSWLTVV.

This clonotype was seen repeatedly, ten times or more. V and J are TRBV2 and TRBJ2-1, with unresolved D. The CDR3 is 11 amino acids. Deletions cut 3 bases from V and 9 bases from J, with 6 bases between. In germline, CDR1 is SNHLY, CDR2 FYNNEI. The CDR3 region has the DNA TGTGCCAGCAGTGAGCAATCTGAGCAGTTCTTC. Its protein is CASSEQSEQFF.

In this sample, this clonotype turned up a few times. The chain couples TRBV29-1 to TRBJ2-7, with D unresolved. The CDR3 has 12 amino acids. V lost 3 bases to trimming and J lost 2 bases, with 8 bases between them. Germline CDR1 and CDR2: SQVTM and ANQGSEA. This CDR3 reads CSVESAAYEQYF. The CDR3 nucleotides read TGCAGCGTTGAGAGTGCAGCCTACGAGCAGTACTTC.

This chain links TRBV12-3 or TRBV12-4 with TRBJ2-7; TRBD2 is a possible D gene (5 bases). The CDR3 runs to 13 residues. The V end was cut by 5 bases, the J end by 4 bases, with 12 bases between. DNA of the CDR3: TGTGCCAGCAGTCGCTCGGGAAGATACGAGCAGTACTTC. It yields the protein CASSRSGRYEQYF.

V gene TRBV6-5 combines with J gene TRBJ2-2; 9 bases fit TRBD1. V shed 6 bases, J shed 7 bases, and the junction held 9 bases outside the gene matches. The CDR3 is made up of 15 amino acids. Germline values: CDR1 MNHEY, CDR2 SVGAGI. The CDR3 sequence: CASSPTGGAIGELFF. CDR3 bases: TGTGCCAGCAGCCCAACAGGGGGCGCGATCGGGGAGCTGTTTTTT.